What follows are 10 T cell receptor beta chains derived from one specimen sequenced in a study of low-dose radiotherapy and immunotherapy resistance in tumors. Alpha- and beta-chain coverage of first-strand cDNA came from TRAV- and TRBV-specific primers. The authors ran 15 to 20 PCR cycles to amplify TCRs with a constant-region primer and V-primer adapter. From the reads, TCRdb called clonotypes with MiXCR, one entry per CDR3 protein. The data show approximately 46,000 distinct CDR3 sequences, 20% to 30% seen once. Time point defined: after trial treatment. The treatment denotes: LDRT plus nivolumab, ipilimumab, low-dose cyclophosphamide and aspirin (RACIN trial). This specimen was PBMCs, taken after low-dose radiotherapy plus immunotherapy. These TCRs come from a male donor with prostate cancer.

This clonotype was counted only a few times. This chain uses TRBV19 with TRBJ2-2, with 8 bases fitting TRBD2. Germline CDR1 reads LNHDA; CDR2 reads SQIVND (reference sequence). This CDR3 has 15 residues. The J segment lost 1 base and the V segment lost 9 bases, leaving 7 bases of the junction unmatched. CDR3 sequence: CASKAGGVNTGELFF. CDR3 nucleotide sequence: TGTGCCAGCAAAGCCGGGGGGGTGAACACCGGGGAGCTGTTTTTT. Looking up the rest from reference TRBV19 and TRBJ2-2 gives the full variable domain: DGGITQSPKYLFRKEGQNVTLSCEQNLNHDAMYWYRQDPGQGLRLIYYSQIVNDFQKGDIAEGYSVSREKKESFPLTVTSAQKNPTAFYLCASKAGGVNTGELFFGEGSRLTVL.

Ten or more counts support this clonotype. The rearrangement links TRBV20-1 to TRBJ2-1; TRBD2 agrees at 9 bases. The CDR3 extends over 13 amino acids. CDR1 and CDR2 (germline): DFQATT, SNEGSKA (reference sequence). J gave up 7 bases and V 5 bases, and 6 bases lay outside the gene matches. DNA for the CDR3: TGCAGTGCTTCTGCGGGAGGGCTAAATGAGCAGTTCTTC. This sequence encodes CSASAGGLNEQFF.

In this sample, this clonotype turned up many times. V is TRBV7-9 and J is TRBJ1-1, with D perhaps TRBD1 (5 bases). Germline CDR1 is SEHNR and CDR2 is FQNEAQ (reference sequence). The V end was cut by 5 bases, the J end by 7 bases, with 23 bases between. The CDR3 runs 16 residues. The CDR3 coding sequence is TGTGCCAGCAGCCGGGGGTCAGGGTCCGCGCGTGATGAAGCTTTCTTT. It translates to CASSRGSGSARDEAFF.

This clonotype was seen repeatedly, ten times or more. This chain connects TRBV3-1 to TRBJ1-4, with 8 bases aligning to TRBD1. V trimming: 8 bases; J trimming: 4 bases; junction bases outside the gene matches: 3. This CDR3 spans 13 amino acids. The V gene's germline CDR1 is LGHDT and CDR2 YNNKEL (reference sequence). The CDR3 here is CASADRVNEKLFF. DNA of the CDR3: TGTGCCAGCGCGGACAGGGTTAATGAAAAACTGTTTTTT.

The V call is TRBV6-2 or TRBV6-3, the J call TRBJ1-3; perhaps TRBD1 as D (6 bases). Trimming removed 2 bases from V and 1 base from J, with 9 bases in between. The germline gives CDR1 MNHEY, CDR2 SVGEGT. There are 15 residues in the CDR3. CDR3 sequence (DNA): TGTGCCAGCAGTTACACACAGGGTTCTGGAAACACCATATATTTT. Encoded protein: CASSYTQGSGNTIYF.

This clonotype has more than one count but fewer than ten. The chain's CDR3 is CASSLEAEEQFF. The DNA of the CDR3 is TGCGCCAGCAGCTTGGAGGCGGAGGAGCAGTTCTTC. V usage is TRBV5-1 and J usage is TRBJ2-1; D uncertain. The CDR3 is 12 residues long. V lost 0 bases and J 10 bases, leaving 8 bases between the germline ends. Germline V gene data show CDR1 as SGHRS and CDR2 as YFSETQ.

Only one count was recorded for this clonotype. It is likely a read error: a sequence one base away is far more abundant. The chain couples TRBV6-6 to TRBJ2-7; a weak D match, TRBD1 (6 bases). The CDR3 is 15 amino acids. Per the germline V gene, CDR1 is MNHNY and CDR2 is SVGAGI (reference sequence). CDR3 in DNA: TGTGCCAACAGTTACTCCAAACAGGGCTCCTACGAGCAGTACTTC. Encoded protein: CANSYSKQGSYEQYF.

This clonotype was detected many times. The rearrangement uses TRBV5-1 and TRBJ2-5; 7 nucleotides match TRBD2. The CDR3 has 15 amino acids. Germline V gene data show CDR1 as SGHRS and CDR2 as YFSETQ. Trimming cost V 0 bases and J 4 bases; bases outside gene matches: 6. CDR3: CASSLAGGRGETQYF. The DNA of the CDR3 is TGCGCCAGCAGCTTGGCGGGGGGAAGGGGAGAGACCCAGTACTTC. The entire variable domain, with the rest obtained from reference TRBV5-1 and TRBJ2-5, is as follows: KAGVTQTPRYLIKTRGQQVTLSCSPISGHRSVSWYQQTPGQGLQFLFEYFSETQRNKGNFPGRFSGRQFSNSRSEMNVSTLELGDSALYLCASSLAGGRGETQYFGPGTRLLVL.

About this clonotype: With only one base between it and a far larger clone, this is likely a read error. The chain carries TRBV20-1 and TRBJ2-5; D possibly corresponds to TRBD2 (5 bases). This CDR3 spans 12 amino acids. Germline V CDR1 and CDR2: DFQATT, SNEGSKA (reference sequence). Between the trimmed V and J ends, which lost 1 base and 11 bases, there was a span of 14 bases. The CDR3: CSARARTGEQYF. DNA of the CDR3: TGCAGTGCTAGAGCTCGGACTGGTGAGCAGTACTTC.

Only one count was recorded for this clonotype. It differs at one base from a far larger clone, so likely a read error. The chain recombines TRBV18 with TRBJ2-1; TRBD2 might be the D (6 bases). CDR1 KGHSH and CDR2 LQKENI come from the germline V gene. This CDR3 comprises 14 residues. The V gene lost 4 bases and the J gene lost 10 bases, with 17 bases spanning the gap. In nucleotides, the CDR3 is TGTGCCAGCTCACAACGGGGACTTTCCTACGAGCAGTTCTTC. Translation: CASSQRGLSYEQFF. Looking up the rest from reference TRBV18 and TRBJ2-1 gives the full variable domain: NAGVMQNPRHLVRRRGQEARLRCSPMKGHSHVYWYRQLPEEGLKFMVYLQKENIIDESGMPKERFSAEFPKEGPSILRIQQVVRGDSAAYFCASSQRGLSYEQFFGPGTRLTVL.